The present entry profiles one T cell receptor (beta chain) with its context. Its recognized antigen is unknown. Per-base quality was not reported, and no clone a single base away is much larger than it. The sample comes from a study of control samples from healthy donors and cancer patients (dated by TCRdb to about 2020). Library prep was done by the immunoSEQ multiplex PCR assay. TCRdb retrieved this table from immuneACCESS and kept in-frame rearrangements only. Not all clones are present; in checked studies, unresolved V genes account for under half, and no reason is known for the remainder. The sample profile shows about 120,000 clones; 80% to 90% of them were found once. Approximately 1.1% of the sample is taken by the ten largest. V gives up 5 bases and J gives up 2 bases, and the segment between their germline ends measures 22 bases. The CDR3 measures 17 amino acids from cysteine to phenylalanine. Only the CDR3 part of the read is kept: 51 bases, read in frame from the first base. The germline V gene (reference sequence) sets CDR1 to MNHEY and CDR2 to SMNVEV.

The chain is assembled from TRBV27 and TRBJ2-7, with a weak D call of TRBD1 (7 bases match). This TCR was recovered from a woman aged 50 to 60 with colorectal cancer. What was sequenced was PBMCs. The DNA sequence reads TGTGCCAGCAGTCCCGGATGGGGGGACAGCAAAACCTACGAGCAGTACTTC. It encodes CASSPGWGDSKTYEQYF.